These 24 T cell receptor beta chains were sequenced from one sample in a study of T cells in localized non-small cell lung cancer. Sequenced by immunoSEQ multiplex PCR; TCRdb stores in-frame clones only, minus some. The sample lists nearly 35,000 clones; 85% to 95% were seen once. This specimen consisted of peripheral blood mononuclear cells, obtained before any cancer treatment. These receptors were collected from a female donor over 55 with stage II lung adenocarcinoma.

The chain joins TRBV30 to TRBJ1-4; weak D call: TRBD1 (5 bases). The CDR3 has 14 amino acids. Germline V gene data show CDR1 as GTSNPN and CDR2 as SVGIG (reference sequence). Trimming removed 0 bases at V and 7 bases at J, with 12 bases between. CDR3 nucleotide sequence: TGTGCCTGGAGTGTGTTTGGGGACGGTGAAAAACTGTTTTTT. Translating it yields CAWSVFGDGEKLFF.

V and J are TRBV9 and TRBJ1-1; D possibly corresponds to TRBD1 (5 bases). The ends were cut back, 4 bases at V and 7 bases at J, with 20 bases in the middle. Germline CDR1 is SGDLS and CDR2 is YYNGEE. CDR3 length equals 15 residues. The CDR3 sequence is CASSRGNLDRVEAFF. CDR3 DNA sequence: TGTGCCAGCAGCCGGGGGAACCTGGATCGGGTTGAAGCTTTCTTT.

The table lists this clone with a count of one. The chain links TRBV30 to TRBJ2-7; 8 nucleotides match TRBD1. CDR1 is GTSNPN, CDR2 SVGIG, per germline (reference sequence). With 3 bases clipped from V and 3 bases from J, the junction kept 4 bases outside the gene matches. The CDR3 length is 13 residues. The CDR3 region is CAWSQGAGYEQYF. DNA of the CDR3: TGTGCCTGGAGCCAGGGGGCGGGCTACGAGCAGTACTTC.

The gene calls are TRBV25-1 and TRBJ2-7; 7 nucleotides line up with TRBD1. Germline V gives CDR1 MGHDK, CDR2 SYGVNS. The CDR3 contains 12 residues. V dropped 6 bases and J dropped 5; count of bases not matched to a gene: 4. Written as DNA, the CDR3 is TGTGCCAGCAGGTCTACAGGGGACGAGCAGTACTTC. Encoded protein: CASRSTGDEQYF.

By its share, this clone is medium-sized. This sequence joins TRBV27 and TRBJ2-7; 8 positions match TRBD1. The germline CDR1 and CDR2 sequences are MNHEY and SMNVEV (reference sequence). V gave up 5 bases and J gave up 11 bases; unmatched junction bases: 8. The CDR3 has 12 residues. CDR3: CASSTTGGSEYF. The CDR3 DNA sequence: TGTGCCAGCAGTACAACAGGGGGGTCTGAGTACTTC.

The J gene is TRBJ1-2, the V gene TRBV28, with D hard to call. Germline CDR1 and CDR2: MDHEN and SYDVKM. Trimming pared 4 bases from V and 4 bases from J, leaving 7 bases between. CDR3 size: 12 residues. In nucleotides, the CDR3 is TGTGCCAGCAGTTCAAATCGCTATGGCTACACCTTC. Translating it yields CASSSNRYGYTF.

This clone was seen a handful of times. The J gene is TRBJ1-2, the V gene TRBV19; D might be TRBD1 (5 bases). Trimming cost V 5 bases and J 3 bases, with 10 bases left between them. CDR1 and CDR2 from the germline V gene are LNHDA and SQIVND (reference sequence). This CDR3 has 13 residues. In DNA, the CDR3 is TGTGCCAGTAGTTCCGACAGAGACTATGGCTACACCTTC. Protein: CASSSDRDYGYTF.

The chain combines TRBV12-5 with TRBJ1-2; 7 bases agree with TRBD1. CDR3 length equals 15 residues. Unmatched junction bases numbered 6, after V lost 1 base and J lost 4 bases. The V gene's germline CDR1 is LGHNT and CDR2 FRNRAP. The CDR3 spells CASGLAGQPFYGYTF. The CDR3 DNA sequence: TGTGCTAGTGGTTTGGCGGGACAGCCATTCTATGGCTACACCTTC.

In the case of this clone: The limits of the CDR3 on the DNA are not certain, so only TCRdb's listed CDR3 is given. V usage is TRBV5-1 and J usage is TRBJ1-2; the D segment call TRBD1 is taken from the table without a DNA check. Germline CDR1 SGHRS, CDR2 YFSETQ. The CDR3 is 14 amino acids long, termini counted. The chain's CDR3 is CASGWGTGTGDRTF.

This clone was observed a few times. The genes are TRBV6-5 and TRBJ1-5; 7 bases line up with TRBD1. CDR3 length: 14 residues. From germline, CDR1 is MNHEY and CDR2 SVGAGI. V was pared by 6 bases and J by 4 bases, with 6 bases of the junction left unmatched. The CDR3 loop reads CASSRQGSNQPQHF. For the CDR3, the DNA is TGTGCCAGCAGCCGACAGGGTTCGAATCAGCCCCAGCATTTT.

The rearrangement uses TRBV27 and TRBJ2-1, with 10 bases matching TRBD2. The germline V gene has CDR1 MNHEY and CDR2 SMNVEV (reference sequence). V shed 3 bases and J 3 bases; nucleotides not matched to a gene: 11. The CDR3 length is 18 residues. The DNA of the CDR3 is TGTGCCAGCAGTTTCCGGGGTAGCGGGGGGAACTTCTACAATGAGCAGTTCTTC. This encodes CASSFRGSGGNFYNEQFF.

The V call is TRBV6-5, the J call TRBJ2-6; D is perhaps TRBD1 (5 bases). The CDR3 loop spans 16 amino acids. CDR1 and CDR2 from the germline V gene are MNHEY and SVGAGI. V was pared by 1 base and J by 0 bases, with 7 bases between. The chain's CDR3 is CASSYYDSSGANVLTF. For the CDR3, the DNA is TGTGCCAGCAGTTACTACGACAGCTCTGGGGCCAACGTCCTGACTTTC.

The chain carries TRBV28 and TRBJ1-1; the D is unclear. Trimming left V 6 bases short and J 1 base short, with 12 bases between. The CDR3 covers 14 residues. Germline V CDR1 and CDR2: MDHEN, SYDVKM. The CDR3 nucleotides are TGTGCCAGCAGACCCAGTATAGGGAACACTGAAGCTTTCTTT. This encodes CASRPSIGNTEAFF.

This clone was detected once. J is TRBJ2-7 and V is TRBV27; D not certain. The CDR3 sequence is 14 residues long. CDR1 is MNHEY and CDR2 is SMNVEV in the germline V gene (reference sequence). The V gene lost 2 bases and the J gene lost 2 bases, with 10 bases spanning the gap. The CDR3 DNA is TGTGCCAGCAGTTTAGGGCAGACTGCCTACGAGCAGTACTTC. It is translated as CASSLGQTAYEQYF.

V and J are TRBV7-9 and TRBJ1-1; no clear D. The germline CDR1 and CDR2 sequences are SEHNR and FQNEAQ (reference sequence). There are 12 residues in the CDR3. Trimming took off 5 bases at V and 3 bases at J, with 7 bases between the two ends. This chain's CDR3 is CASSPRDTEAFF. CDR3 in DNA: TGTGCCAGCAGCCCGAGGGACACTGAAGCTTTCTTT.

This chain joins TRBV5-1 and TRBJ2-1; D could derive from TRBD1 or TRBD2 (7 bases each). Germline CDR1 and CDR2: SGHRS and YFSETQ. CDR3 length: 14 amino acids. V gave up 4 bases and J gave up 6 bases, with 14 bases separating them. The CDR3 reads CASSPRGGINEQFF. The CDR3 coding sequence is TGCGCCAGCAGCCCCAGGGGGGGGATCAATGAGCAGTTCTTC.

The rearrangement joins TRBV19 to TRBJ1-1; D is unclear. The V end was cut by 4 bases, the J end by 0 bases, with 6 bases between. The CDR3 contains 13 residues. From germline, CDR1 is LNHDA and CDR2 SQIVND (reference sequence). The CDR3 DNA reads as TGTGCCAGTAGTACGACGTTGAACACTGAAGCTTTCTTT. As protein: CASSTTLNTEAFF.

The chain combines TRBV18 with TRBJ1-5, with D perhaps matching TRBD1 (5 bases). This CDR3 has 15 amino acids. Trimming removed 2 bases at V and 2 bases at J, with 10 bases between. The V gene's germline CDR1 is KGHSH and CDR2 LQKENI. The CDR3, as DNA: TGTGCCAGCTCACCAGGGGGAACACGCAATCAGCCCCAGCATTTT. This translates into CASSPGGTRNQPQHF.

In nucleotides, the CDR3 is TGTGCCAGCAGCTCGAGGATGGCGGGCCTCAAGGGAGGCTATGGCTACACCTTC. Encoded protein: CASSSRMAGLKGGYGYTF. This rearrangement joins TRBV5-6 to TRBJ1-2, with no clear D. The CDR3 has 18 residues. Trimming removed 3 bases at V and 4 bases at J, with 25 bases between. Germline CDR1 is SGHDT and CDR2 is YYEEEE.

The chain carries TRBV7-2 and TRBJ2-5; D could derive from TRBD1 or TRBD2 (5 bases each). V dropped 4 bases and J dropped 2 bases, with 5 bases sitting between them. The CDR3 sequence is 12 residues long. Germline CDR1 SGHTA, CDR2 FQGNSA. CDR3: CASSWGQETQYF. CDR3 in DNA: TGTGCCAGCAGCTGGGGGCAAGAGACCCAGTACTTC.

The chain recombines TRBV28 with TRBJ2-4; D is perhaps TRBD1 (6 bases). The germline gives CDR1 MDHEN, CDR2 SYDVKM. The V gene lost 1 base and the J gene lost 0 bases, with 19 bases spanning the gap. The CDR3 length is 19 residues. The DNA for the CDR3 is TGTGCCAGCAGTTTATTGGCCTCACACAGGGAGCTAGCCAAAAACATTCAGTACTTC. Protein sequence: CASSLLASHRELAKNIQYF.

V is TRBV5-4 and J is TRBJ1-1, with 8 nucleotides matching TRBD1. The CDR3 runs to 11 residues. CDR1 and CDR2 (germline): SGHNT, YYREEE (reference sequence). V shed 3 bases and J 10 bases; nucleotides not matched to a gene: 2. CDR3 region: CASSSGGIAFF. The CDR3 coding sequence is TGTGCCAGCAGCTCAGGGGGCATAGCTTTCTTT.

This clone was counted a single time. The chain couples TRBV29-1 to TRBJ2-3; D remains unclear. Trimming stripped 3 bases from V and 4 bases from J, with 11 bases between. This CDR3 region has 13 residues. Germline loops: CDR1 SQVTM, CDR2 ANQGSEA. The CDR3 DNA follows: TGCAGCGTTGATGGGGTAGGAGCAGATACGCAGTATTTT. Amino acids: CSVDGVGADTQYF.

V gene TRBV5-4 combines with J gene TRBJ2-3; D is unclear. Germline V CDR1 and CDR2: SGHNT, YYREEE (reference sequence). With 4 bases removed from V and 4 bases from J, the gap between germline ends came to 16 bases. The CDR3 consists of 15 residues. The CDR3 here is CASSPSWTVPDTQYF. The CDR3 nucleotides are TGTGCCAGCAGCCCGTCCTGGACCGTCCCAGATACGCAGTATTTT.